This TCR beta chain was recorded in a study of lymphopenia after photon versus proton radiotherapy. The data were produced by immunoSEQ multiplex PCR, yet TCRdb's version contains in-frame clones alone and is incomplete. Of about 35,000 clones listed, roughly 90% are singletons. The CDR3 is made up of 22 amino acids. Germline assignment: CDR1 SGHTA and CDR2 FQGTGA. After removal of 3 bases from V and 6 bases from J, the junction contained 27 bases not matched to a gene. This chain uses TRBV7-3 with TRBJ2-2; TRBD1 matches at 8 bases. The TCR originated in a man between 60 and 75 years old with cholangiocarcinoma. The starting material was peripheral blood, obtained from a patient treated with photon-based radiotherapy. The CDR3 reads CASSFKPFGQGIPRLRSGELFF. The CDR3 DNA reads TGTGCCAGCAGCTTCAAGCCCTTTGGACAGGGAATTCCAAGATTACGATCCGGGGAGCTGTTTTTT.